This T cell receptor (beta chain) was captured in a study of blood T cell repertoires in COVID-19. About the study: COVID-19 samples from acute and convalescent phases originated in the United States, Italy and Spain. Sources were T cells, B-cell-depleted T cells, or PBMCs; the material itself was cDNA or gDNA.

With 0 bases removed from V and 12 bases from J, the gap between germline ends came to 12 bases. CDR1 and CDR2 from the germline V gene are LGHDT and YNNKEL (reference sequence). CDR3 length equals 13 residues. There are a few counts of this clone. Libraries were prepared by immunoSEQ multiplex PCR; TCRdb keeps only in-frame clonotypes and omits some of them. The table lists roughly 87,000 clones, about 85% of them singletons, with just over 3% in the top ten. This receptor was identified in an elderly woman with COVID-19, enrolled during active disease. The V call is TRBV3-1 (or the pseudogene TRBV3-2), the J call TRBJ1-5; tentative D call: TRBD1 (6 bases). Sequenced: peripheral blood. The DNA of the CDR3 is TGTGCCAGCAGCCAAGATCCGATGACAGGCCAGCATTTT. It translates to CASSQDPMTGQHF.